This TCR beta chain was recorded in a study of blood T cell repertoires in COVID-19. Whole-study context: Whether acute or convalescent, the COVID-19 samples came from the United States, Italy and Spain.

Followed over time, Seattle patients had been enrolled while infection was active. V was shortened by 4 bases and J by 3 bases, with 15 bases between the two germline ends. Germline lookup yields CDR1 SGHVS and CDR2 FQNEAQ. The CDR3 has 15 amino acids. In the authors' methods: Nucleated cell counts were estimated from reference gene primer amplification. Assay used: immunoSEQ multiplex PCR; TCRdb lists only in-frame clones, some missing. That table furnishes V, J and clone size, whereas the DNA furnished D and trimming. The sample contains a few hundred thousand clones, around 90% of which appear only once.

The sample consisted of peripheral blood. This clonotype was sampled from a man aged 18 to 29 with COVID-19, enrolled during active disease. The chain carries TRBV7-8 and TRBJ2-5; D possibly corresponds to TRBD2 (5 bases). The CDR3 loop is CASSSPWTLEETQYF. In DNA form, the CDR3 reads TGTGCCAGCAGCTCCCCGTGGACTCTCGAAGAGACCCAGTACTTC.